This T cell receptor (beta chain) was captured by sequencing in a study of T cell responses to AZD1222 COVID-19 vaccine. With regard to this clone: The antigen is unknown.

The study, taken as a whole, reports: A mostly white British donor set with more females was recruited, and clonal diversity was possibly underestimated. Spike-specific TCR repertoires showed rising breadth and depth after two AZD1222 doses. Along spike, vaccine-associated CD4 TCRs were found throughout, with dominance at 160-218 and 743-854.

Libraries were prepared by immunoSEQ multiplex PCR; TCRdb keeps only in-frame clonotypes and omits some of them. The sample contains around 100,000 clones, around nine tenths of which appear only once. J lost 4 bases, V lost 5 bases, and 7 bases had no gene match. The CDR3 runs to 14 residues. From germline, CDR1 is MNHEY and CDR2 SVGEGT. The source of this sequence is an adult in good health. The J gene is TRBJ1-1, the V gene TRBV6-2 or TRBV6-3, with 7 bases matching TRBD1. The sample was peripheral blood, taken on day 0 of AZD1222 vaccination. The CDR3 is CASSQSRGSTEAFF. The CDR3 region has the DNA TGTGCCAGCAGTCAGTCCAGGGGGAGCACTGAAGCTTTCTTT.